This T cell receptor (beta chain) came from a study of T cell responses to AZD1222 COVID-19 vaccine. This table comes from immunoSEQ multiplex PCR, and its TCRdb copy is limited to in-frame clones, with some not included. The sample comprises about 120,000 clones, about 90% of which are singletons, and over 1.5% rests with the top ten. There are 17 residues in the CDR3. Germline trimming cut 5 bases from V and 0 bases from J; bases unmatched to any gene: 10. Germline CDR1 is MNHNY and CDR2 is SVGAGI (reference sequence). The chain recombines TRBV6-6 with TRBJ1-2, with 9 bases fitting TRBD1. The sample was peripheral blood, taken on day 0 of AZD1222 vaccination. This TCR came from an adult in good health. The CDR3 nucleotides are TGTGCCAGCAGTCTACCCCGGGACAGGGCCTCTAACTATGGCTACACCTTC. Its protein is CASSLPRDRASNYGYTF.